This T cell receptor beta chain was sequenced during a study of graft-versus-host responses after intestinal transplantation. Study as a whole: Induction using anti-thymocyte globulin, followed by tacrolimus and steroids for roughly 3 years, was given to all recipients.

Overall study results and limits: Declines in HvG clones occurring early post-transplant were associated with peak circulating GvH clone levels.

The protocol was immunoSEQ multiplex PCR, while the TCRdb copy is restricted to in-frame clones and leaves out a portion. The sample lists tens of thousands of clones; roughly 90% were seen once. Remarks on this clone: The antigen remains undetermined.

Per germline, CDR1 SGHRS and CDR2 YFSETQ. The V and J ends lost 2 bases and 6 bases, in that order; junction bases with no gene match: 6. The CDR3 covers 15 residues. V and J are TRBV5-1 and TRBJ2-3, with 10 positions matching TRBD2. The receptor was isolated from a human donor who received an intestinal transplant. The sequencing used unstimulated CD4+ T cells sorted from spleen or lymph node cells, collected before intestinal transplant. The CDR3 loop is CASSFQRGGGDTQYF. DNA of the CDR3: TGCGCCAGCAGCTTCCAGCGGGGGGGCGGGGATACGCAGTATTTT.